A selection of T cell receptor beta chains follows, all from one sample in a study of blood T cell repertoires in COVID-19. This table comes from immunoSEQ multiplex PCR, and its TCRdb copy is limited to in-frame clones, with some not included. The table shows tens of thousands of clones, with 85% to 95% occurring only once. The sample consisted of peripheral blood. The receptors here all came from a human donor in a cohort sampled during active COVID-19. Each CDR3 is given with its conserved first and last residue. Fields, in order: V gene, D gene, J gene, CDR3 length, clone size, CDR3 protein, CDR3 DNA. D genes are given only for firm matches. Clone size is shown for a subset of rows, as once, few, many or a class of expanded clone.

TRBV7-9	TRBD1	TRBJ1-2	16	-	CASSSGQGASYYGYTF	TGTGCCAGCAGCTCGGGACAGGGGGCGTCCTACTATGGCTACACCTTC
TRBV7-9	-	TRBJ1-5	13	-	CASSLEQGQPQHF	TGTGCCAGCAGCTTAGAGCAGGGCCAGCCCCAGCATTTT
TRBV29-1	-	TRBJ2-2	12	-	CSVVMGPGELFF	TGCAGCGTTGTCATGGGGCCCGGGGAGCTGTTTTTT
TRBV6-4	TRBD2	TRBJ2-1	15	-	CASSRIAGFYNEQFF	TGTGCCAGCAGTCGGATAGCGGGATTTTACAATGAGCAGTTCTTC
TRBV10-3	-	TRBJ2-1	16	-	CAISSKAEEYLHEQFF	TGTGCCATAAGTAGTAAGGCAGAGGAATACCTCCATGAGCAGTTCTTC
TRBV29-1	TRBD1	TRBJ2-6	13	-	CSVRQGVKPVLTF	TGCAGCGTCCGACAGGGGGTGAAACCCGTCCTGACTTTC
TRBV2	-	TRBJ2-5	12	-	CASSGQRETQYF	TGTGCCAGCAGCGGACAGCGAGAGACCCAGTACTTC
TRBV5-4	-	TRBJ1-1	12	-	CASRRQNTEAFF	TGTGCCAGCCGACGACAGAACACTGAAGCTTTCTTT
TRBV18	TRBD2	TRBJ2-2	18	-	CASSPPDGRTSNTGELFF	TGTGCCAGCTCACCACCTGACGGGAGGACCTCGAACACCGGGGAGCTGTTTTTT
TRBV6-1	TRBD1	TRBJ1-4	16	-	CASSEARGPTNEKLFF	TGTGCCAGCAGTGAAGCCAGGGGGCCAACTAATGAAAAACTGTTTTTT
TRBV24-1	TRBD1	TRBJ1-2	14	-	CATRDRGPNYGYTF	TGTGCCACCAGGGACAGGGGCCCTAACTATGGCTACACCTTC
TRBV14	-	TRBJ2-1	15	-	CASSPQGRGPNEQFF	TGTGCCAGCAGTCCCCAGGGGCGGGGGCCAAATGAGCAGTTCTTC
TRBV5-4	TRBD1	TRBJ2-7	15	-	CASSLRQGTHYEQYF	TGTGCCAGCAGCCTCAGACAGGGAACCCACTACGAGCAGTACTTC
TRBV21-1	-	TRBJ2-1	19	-	CASSKGDPSGKSSYNEQFF	TGTGCCAGCAGCAAAGGGGACCCTAGCGGCAAGAGCTCCTACAATGAGCAGTTCTTC
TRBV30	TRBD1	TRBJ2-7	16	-	CAWSVRWTGSSYEQYF	TGTGCCTGGAGTGTACGATGGACAGGTTCCTCCTACGAGCAGTACTTC
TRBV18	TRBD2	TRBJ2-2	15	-	CASSPGLAGESELFF	TGTGCCAGCTCACCCGGACTAGCGGGAGAATCGGAGCTGTTTTTT
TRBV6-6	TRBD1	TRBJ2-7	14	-	CASSYRDRVYEQYF	TGTGCCAGCAGTTACCGGGACAGGGTCTACGAGCAGTACTTC
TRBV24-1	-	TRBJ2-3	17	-	CATSTPAGQGSTDTQYF	TGTGCCACCAGTACCCCGGCAGGCCAAGGAAGCACAGATACGCAGTATTTT
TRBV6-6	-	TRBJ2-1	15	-	CASSSTGFSYNEQFF	TGTGCCAGCAGCTCTACAGGGTTCTCCTACAATGAGCAGTTCTTC
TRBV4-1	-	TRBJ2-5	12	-	CASSQLPGTQYF	TGCGCCAGCAGCCAACTGCCGGGGACCCAGTACTTC
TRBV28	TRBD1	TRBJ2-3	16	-	CASTDAGQVSTDTQYF	TGTGCCAGCACCGACGCAGGACAGGTTAGCACAGATACGCAGTATTTT
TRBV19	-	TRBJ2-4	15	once	CASSKVWAGPDIQYF	TGTGCCAGTAGCAAAGTGTGGGCAGGGCCGGACATTCAGTACTTC
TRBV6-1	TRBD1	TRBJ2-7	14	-	CASSELGTGHEQYF	TGTGCCAGCAGTGAATTAGGGACAGGCCACGAGCAGTACTTC
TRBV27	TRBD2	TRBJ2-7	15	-	CASSLSPSGEYEQYF	TGTGCCAGCAGTTTATCCCCTAGCGGGGAATACGAGCAGTACTTC
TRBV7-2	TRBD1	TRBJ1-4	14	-	CASSLATGGEKLFF	TGTGCCAGCAGCTTAGCGACAGGGGGCGAAAAACTGTTTTTT
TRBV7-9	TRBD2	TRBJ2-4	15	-	CASSLDPSGGNIQYF	TGTGCCAGCAGCTTAGACCCTAGCGGGGGAAACATTCAGTACTTC
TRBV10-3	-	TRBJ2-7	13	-	CAIWTELSYEQYF	TGTGCCATTTGGACAGAACTTTCCTACGAGCAGTACTTC
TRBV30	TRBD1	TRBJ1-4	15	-	CAWRRWDRTNEKLFF	TGTGCCTGGAGGCGATGGGACAGGACTAATGAAAAACTGTTTTTT
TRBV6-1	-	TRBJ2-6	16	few	CASSDFRGSGANVLTF	TGTGCCAGCAGTGATTTTAGGGGGTCTGGGGCCAACGTCCTGACTTTC
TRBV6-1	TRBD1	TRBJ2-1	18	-	CASSAGWTGRRSYNEQFF	TGTGCCAGCAGTGCTGGCTGGACAGGGCGACGCTCCTACAATGAGCAGTTCTTC
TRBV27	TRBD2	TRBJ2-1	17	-	CASSPLRLAGVNNEQFF	TGTGCCAGCAGTCCACTCCGTCTAGCGGGAGTTAACAATGAGCAGTTCTTC
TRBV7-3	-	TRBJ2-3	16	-	CASSLYPSSEADTQYF	TGTGCCAGCAGCTTATATCCCTCTAGCGAGGCAGATACGCAGTATTTT
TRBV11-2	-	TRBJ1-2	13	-	CASSQTTNYGYTF	TGTGCCAGCAGTCAGACAACTAACTATGGCTACACCTTC
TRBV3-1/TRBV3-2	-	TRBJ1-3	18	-	CASSPSPLSFSSGNTIYF	TGTGCCAGCAGTCCCTCCCCTCTGTCCTTCAGCTCTGGAAACACCATATATTTT
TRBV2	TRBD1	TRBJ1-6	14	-	CASSEEQGNSPLHF	TGTGCCAGCAGTGAAGAACAGGGGAATTCACCCCTCCACTTT
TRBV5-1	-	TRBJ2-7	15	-	CASSPTLATGYEQYF	TGCGCCAGCAGCCCGACCCTTGCTACAGGATACGAGCAGTACTTC